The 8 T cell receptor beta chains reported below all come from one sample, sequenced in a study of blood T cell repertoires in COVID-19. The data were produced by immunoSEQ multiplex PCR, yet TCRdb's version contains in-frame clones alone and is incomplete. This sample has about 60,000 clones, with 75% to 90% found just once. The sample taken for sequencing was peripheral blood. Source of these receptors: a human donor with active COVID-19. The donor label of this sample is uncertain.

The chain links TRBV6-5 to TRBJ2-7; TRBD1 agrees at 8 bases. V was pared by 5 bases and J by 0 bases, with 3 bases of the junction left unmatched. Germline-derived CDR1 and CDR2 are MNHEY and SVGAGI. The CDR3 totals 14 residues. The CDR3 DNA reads TGTGCCAGCAGTCAGGGGACAGGCTCCTACGAGCAGTACTTC. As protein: CASSQGTGSYEQYF.

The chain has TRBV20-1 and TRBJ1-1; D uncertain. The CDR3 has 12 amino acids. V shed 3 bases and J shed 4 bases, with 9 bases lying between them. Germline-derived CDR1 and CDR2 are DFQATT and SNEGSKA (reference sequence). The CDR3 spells CSASEAGTEAFF. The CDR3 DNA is TGCAGTGCTAGTGAGGCAGGCACTGAAGCTTTCTTT.

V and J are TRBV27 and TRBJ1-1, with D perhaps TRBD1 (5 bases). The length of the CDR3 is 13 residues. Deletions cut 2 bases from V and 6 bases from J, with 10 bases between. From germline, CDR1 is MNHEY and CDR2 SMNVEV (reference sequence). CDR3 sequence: CASSLQGGAEAFF. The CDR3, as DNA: TGTGCCAGCAGTTTACAGGGCGGCGCTGAAGCTTTCTTT.

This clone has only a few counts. The CDR3 sequence: CATSARGQGSNQPQHF. DNA of the CDR3: TGTGCCACCTCGGCCCGGGGACAGGGAAGCAATCAGCCCCAGCATTTT. This chain links TRBV15 with TRBJ1-5, with 9 positions matching TRBD1. J was trimmed by 1 base and V by 8 bases; bases with no gene match: 9. The CDR3 consists of 16 residues. In germline, CDR1 is LNHNV, CDR2 YYDKDF (reference sequence).

The CDR3 spells CASSPWGRGGRNTQYF. For the CDR3, the DNA is TGTGCCAGCAGCCCCTGGGGGCGGGGGGGCCGAAATACGCAGTATTTT. This rearrangement joins TRBV7-2 to TRBJ2-3, with TRBD2 identical over 9 bases. The CDR3 runs 16 residues. V shed 5 bases, J shed 7 bases, and the junction held 13 bases outside the gene matches. Germline values: CDR1 SGHTA, CDR2 FQGNSA.

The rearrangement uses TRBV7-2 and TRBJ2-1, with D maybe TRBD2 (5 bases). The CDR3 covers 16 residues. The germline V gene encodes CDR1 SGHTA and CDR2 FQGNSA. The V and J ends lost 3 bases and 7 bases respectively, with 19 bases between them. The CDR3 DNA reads TGTGCCAGCAGCTTTACTGGCACTAGAAGGACTAATGAGCAGTTCTTC. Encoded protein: CASSFTGTRRTNEQFF.

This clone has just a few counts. CDR3 nucleotide sequence: TGTGCCAGCAGCCATAGGACAGGGCATTCACCCCTCCACTTT. Protein product: CASSHRTGHSPLHF. J is TRBJ1-6 and V is TRBV14; 8 bases line up with TRBD1. The CDR3 totals 14 residues. V lost 3 bases and J lost 8; bases outside the gene matches: 3. Germline V gene lookup returns CDR1 SGHDN and CDR2 FVKESK.

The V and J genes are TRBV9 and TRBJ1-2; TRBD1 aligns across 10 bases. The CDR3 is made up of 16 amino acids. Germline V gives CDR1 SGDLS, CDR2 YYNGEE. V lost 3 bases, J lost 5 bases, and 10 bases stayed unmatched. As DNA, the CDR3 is TGTGCCAGCAGCGGAAACCCGACAGGGGGCGCGTATGGCTACACCTTC. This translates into CASSGNPTGGAYGYTF.